The 10 T cell receptor beta chains below all came from one sample that was sequenced in a study of neoadjuvant anti-PD-1 for oral cavity cancer (dated by TCRdb to the early 2020s). The sample's time point label is to be understood as: before neoadjuvant nivolumab. Libraries were built with the immunoSEQ multiplex PCR assay. TCRdb re-hosts the immuneACCESS table, in-frame sequences only. Its copies lack some clones; in the studies checked, an unresolved V gene accounts for under half of them, and the cause for the rest is not known. This sample comprises thousands of clones, about 77% of them detected only once. The ten biggest clones cover roughly 3% of the sample. This specimen was PBMCs, taken before nivolumab (anti-PD-1) treatment. The source is a person aged 35-79 years with oral cavity squamous cell carcinoma.

This sequence joins TRBV2 and TRBJ2-2; the D is unclear. Germline assignment: CDR1 SNHLY and CDR2 FYNNEI. With 0 bases removed from V and 2 bases from J, the gap between germline ends came to 7 bases. The CDR3 extends over 15 amino acids. CDR3 bases: TGTGCCAGCAGTGAAGCAGGCAGAAACACCGGGGAGCTGTTTTTT. It translates to CASSEAGRNTGELFF.

This clone was observed a few times. The rearrangement joins TRBV6-5 to TRBJ1-5; D call uncertain. This CDR3 has 15 residues. Trimming removed 2 bases from V and 2 bases from J, with 10 bases in between. CDR1 is MNHEY and CDR2 is SVGAGI in the germline V gene. The CDR3 region is CASSYRVGGNQPQHF. For the CDR3, the DNA is TGTGCCAGCAGTTACAGGGTCGGGGGCAATCAGCCCCAGCATTTT.

The chain links TRBV5-4 to TRBJ2-5; 8 nucleotides align to TRBD2. After removal of 5 bases from V and 5 bases from J, the junction contained 11 bases not matched to a gene. The germline V gene has CDR1 SGHNT and CDR2 YYREEE (reference sequence). CDR3 length: 15 amino acids. CDR3: CASSEPGGVGETQYF. The CDR3 DNA reads TGTGCCAGCAGTGAACCGGGAGGGGTCGGTGAGACCCAGTACTTC.

This rearrangement joins TRBV9 to TRBJ2-3; D unclear. Germline values: CDR1 SGDLS, CDR2 YYNGEE. The CDR3 is made up of 15 amino acids. V lost 1 base and J lost 6, with 15 bases in between. CDR3 nucleotides: TGTGCCAGCAGCGTACAAGGTCTCTCCGAGGATACGCAGTATTTT. Its translation is CASSVQGLSEDTQYF.

This clone was seen just once. CDR3 nucleotides: TGCGCCAGCAGCTTGGCGGGGGGACAGAACACTGAAGCTTTCTTT. Translating gives CASSLAGGQNTEAFF. This chain links TRBV5-1 with TRBJ1-1; tentatively, D is TRBD1 (6 bases). Trimming took off 0 bases at V and 1 base at J, with 10 bases between the two ends. Germline assignment: CDR1 SGHRS and CDR2 YFSETQ. The CDR3 covers 15 residues.

This clone appeared a few times. This chain uses TRBV7-6 with TRBJ2-7; D might be TRBD1 (8 bases). Trimming pared 5 bases from V and 2 bases from J, leaving 22 bases between. Germline V gene sequence: CDR1 SGHVS, CDR2 FNYEAQ. The CDR3 totals 17 residues. This CDR3 reads CASSPIFRTGRAYEQYF. The CDR3 region has the DNA TGTGCCAGCAGCCCCATCTTCCGGACAGGGAGGGCCTACGAGCAGTACTTC. The whole variable domain, remainder taken from reference TRBV7-6 and TRBJ2-7, is GAGVSQSPRYKVTKRGQDVALRCDPISGHVSLYWYRQALGQGPEFLTYFNYEAQQDKSGLPNDRFSAERPEGSISTLTIQRTEQRDSAMYRCASSPIFRTGRAYEQYFGPGTRLTVT.

The V gene is TRBV7-8, the J gene TRBJ1-4; TRBD1 agrees at 10 bases. The CDR3 has 16 residues. The ends lost 1 base at V and 7 bases at J; junction bases unmatched: 6. The germline V gene encodes CDR1 SGHVS and CDR2 FQNEAQ. The CDR3 region has the DNA TGTGCCAGCAGCTTAGGAAACCGGGACAGGGGTGAAAAACTGTTTTTT. Residues: CASSLGNRDRGEKLFF. The variable domain in full, with the rest retrieved from reference TRBV7-8 and TRBJ1-4, is GAGVSQSPRYKVAKRGQDVALRCDPISGHVSLFWYQQALGQGPEFLTYFQNEAQLDKSGLPSDRFFAERPEGSVSTLKIQRTQQEDSAVYLCASSLGNRDRGEKLFFGSGTQLSVL.

The chain is built from TRBV6-1 and TRBJ1-1, with a tentative D call TRBD1 (6 bases). The CDR3 contains 13 residues. CDR1 MNHNS and CDR2 SASEGT come from the germline V gene. V was shortened by 9 bases and J by 1 base, with 12 bases between the two germline ends. The CDR3 bases are TGTGCCAGTTTACAGGGAGGGAACACTGAAGCTTTCTTT. This encodes CASLQGGNTEAFF.

The chain links TRBV5-4 to TRBJ2-1, with 10 bases lining up with TRBD1. The CDR3 covers 16 residues. Losses at the gene ends were 0 bases for V and 4 bases for J; bases not matched to a gene: 4. Germline CDR1 is SGHNT and CDR2 is YYREEE (reference sequence). The CDR3 loop is CASSLGGQGGYNEQFF. The CDR3 DNA reads TGTGCCAGCAGCTTGGGTGGACAGGGGGGATACAATGAGCAGTTCTTC.

CDR3 residues: CASSQVGSNQPQHF. In nucleotides, the CDR3 is TGCGCCAGCAGCCAAGTGGGCAGCAATCAGCCCCAGCATTTT. V is TRBV4-1 and J is TRBJ1-5; D is uncertain. The CDR3 is 14 residues long. Looked up from germline, CDR1 is MGHRA and CDR2 is YSYEKL. Trimming cost V 1 base and J 1 base, with 5 bases left between them.